This TCR beta chain was profiled in a study of beta chain features in type 1 diabetes (dated by TCRdb to between 2017 and 2018). As for the study more broadly: Mean age, gender distribution, total cell number and subset yield did not differ between patients and healthy donors. A total of 85 million to 110 million sorted cells were examined across all samples, and RNA yield correlated strongly with the number of cells per subset. The study compared the TCRB repertoires of sorted circulating CD4+ T cell subsets in recently diagnosed type 1 diabetes patients with those in matched healthy donors. Regulatory and stem cell-like memory subsets were isolated from only 8 patients and about 8 healthy donors, whereas naive and central memory subsets came from all 28 donors.

All of the isolated RNA was reverse transcribed with the High Capacity cDNA Reverse Transcription Kit, so expressed TCRB transcripts were sequenced. Naive, central memory and regulatory T cell samples underwent deep immunoSEQ sequencing, averaging around 4 million total reads per sample. After sorted cells were lysed in RLT buffer, RNA was extracted with DNase-treated RNeasy Micro or Mini kits, with the choice depending on cell number. Each cell subset was processed separately to prevent cross-contamination, with patient and healthy donor samples processed together. The immunoSEQ multiplex PCR was used to amplify TCRB sequences from cDNA, yielding 87-bp fragments that span the CDR3 region. The amplicons were sequenced using the Illumina HiSeq platform. The source study handled its data this way. PCR bias was computationally corrected using synthetic template baselines, reads within Hamming distance 2 were collapsed, and singletons that could not be merged were discarded. Reads were aligned against IMGT so that V, D and J genes, CDR3 length and insertions or deletions at six rearrangement sites could be assigned. Within each subset, clonotype counts were normalized to sorted cell number, after which true diversity and Gini coefficients were computed with the tcR R package. Repertoire sharing was quantified using the overlap coefficient calculated on TCRB nucleotide sequences. Out-of-frame TCRB sequences from naive cells were analyzed as a proxy for the pre-selection repertoire. Not all clones reach the TCRdb copy of this immuneACCESS table, which keeps in-frame sequences only. Checked studies attribute under half of the gap to unresolved V genes and leave the rest unexplained. Clone size and V and J calls were adopted from that table, with D and trimming inferred from the DNA. The sample yields under 250,000 clones; roughly 13% were counted once. The ten largest clones represent 0.025% to 0.03% of the sample.

Each donor gave one peripheral blood draw, about 100 mL on average, collected into heparinised tubes. Naive, central memory, regulatory and stem cell-like memory CD4+ T cells were sorted on a BD FACSAria II using a panel including CD45RO, CCR7, CD25, CD127, CD95 and CD27. A purity above 98% was achieved for all sorted populations. PBMCs were isolated immediately by Lymphoprep density gradient centrifugation and stained directly without culture. So that batch effects would be minimized, each experiment stained and sorted samples in pairs, pairing one healthy donor with one patient. The paper as a whole reports these results and caveats: Only small numbers of individuals were included in the HLA sub-analyses, which left unresolved whether HLA type had any influence on TCRB rearrangement. Patients with type 1 diabetes made fewer insertions and deleted more nucleotides at VDJ recombination sites, implying thymic rearrangement abnormalities. PCR may preferentially amplify shorter templates, but because patient and control samples were amplified and corrected together, any resulting skew would affect both groups equally. Because cDNA was sequenced instead of genomic DNA, highly expressing activated cells could be over-represented, though the groups showed no difference in activation or CD3 levels. Type 1 diabetes patients showed a moderate but significant shortening of TCRB CDR3 length in all four CD4+ subsets. Naive, central memory and regulatory TCRB repertoires appeared more similar among patients than among healthy donors.

The table lists this clone with a few counts. It lacks a known antigen. One base away there is no much larger clone; base qualities are not given. This clonotype was obtained from a woman in her thirties or forties in good health. Sequenced input: naive CD4+ T cells from blood. The cell subset or site label of this sample denotes: true naive CD4+ T cells.

The nucleotide sequence is TGTGCCAGCAGCGTAGGAGGTGCGCGGATAGGGGGAAACATTCAGTACTTC. Translation gives CASSVGGARIGGNIQYF. The rearranged chain carries TRBV9 and TRBJ2-4, with TRBD1 perhaps the D gene, on 6 matching bases. V is cut by 0 bases and J by 6 bases, and the space between the germline ends is 19 bases. Taken from cysteine to phenylalanine, the CDR3 has 17 residues. Solely the CDR3 DNA is kept, with 51 bases framed from the first base. CDR1 and CDR2 were assigned from the germline V gene as SGDLS and YYNGEE.